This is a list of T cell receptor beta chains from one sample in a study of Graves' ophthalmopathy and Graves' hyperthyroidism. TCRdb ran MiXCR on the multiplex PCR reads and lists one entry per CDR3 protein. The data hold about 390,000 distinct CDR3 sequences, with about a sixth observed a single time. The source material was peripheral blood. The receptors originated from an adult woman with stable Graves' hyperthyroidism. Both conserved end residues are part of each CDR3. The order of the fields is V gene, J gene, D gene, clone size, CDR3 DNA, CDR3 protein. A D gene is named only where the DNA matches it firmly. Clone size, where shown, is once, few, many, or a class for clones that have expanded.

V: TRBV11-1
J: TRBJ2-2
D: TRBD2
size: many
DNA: TGTGCCAGCAGCCCGCCATTGAGGCTAGCGGGAGGGCCCGCCGGGGAGCTGTTTTTT
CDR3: CASSPPLRLAGGPAGELFF

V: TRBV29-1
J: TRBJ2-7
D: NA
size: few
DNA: TGCAGCGTTGAAACCCGACAGTCTTGGCCCTACGAGCAGTACTTC
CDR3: CSVETRQSWPYEQYF

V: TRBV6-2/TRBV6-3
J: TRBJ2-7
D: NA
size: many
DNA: TGTGCCAGCAGCCCGGCACTCGAGCAGTACTTC
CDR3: CASSPALEQYF

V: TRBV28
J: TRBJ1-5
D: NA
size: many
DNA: TGTGCCAGCAGAAAGGGGACGTATAGCAATCAGCCCCAGCATTTT
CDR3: CASRKGTYSNQPQHF

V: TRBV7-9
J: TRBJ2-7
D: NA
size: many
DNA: TGTGCCAGCAGCTTGACAGATCACGAGCAGTACTTC
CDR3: CASSLTDHEQYF

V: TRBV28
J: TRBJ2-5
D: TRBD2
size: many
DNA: TGTGCCAGCTTGGAACCGGGGAGGGTTCAAGAGACCCAGTACTTC
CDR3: CASLEPGRVQETQYF

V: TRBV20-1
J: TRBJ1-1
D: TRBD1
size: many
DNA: TGCAGTGCTAGTCGGGACAGTCTGAACACTGAAGCTTTCTTT
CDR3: CSASRDSLNTEAFF

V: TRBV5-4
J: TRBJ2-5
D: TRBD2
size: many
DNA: TGTGCCAGCAGCTTGGAACCTAGCGGGAGGGGAGAGACCCAGTACTTC
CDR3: CASSLEPSGRGETQYF

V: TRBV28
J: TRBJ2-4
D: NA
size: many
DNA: TGTGCCAGCAGTGGGGTACCTCAGGGGGCCAAAAACATTCAGTACTTC
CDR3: CASSGVPQGAKNIQYF

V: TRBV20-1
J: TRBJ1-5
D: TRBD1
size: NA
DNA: TGCAGTGCTAGTGGCAGGGGGCATAGCAATCAGCCCCAGCATTTT
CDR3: CSASGRGHSNQPQHF

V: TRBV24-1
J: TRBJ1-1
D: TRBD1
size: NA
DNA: TGTGCCACCAGTGCCACTGACAGGGGGCGTACTGAAGCTTTCTTT
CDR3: CATSATDRGRTEAFF

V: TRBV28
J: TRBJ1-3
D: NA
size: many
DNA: TGTGCCAGCAGTTTTGGGGGGCTTGGTGGAAACACCATATATTTT
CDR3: CASSFGGLGGNTIYF

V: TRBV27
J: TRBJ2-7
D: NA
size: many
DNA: TGTGCCAGCAGGAAGGGGCCCTCCGTATTTTACGAGCAGTACTTC
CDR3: CASRKGPSVFYEQYF

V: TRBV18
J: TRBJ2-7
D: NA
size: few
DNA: TGTGCCAGCTCATCCCACGGGGACGGTTCCTACGAGCAGTACTTC
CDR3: CASSSHGDGSYEQYF

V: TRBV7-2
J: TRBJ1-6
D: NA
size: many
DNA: TGTGCCAGCAGCTTATTTGGCAGGGACTCACCCCTCCACTTT
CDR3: CASSLFGRDSPLHF

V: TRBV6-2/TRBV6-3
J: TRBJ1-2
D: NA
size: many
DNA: TGTGCCAGCAGTTACGAGGGAACGGCAGACTATGGCTACACCTTC
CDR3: CASSYEGTADYGYTF

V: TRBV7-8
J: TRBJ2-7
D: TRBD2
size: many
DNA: TGTGCCAGCAGCTTAAACCGGGAGGGATACGAGCAGTACTTC
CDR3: CASSLNREGYEQYF

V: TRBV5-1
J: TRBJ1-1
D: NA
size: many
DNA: TGCGCCAGCAATGTCGCAGGGCTAGGGAACACTGAAGCTTTCTTT
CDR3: CASNVAGLGNTEAFF

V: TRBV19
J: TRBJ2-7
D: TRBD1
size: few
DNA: TGTGCCAGTAGTATAACGTCGGGACAGCCTTACGAGCAGTACTTC
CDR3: CASSITSGQPYEQYF

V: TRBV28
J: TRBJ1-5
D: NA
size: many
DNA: TGTGCCAGCAGCCTCCTCATGGGACTTCAAAATCAGCCCCAGCATTTT
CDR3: CASSLLMGLQNQPQHF

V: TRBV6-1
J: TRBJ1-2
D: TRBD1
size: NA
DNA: TGTGCCAGCAGTATGACAGGGTTCACTAACTATGGCTACACCTTC
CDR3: CASSMTGFTNYGYTF

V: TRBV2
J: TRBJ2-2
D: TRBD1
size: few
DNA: TGTGCCAGCAGGTGGACAGGGGGATACACCGGGGAGCTGTTTTTT
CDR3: CASRWTGGYTGELFF

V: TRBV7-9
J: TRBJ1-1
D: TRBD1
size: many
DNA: TGTGCCAGCAGCCGGGGACAGGGCAGGGAAGCTTTCTTT
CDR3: CASSRGQGREAFF

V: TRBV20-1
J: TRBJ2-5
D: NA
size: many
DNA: TGCAGTGCTCAGGCTGAAGAGACCCAGTACTTC
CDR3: CSAQAEETQYF

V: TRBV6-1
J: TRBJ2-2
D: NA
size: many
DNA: TGTGCCAGCGGGCCCATCGAGACCGGGGAGCTGTTTTTT
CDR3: CASGPIETGELFF

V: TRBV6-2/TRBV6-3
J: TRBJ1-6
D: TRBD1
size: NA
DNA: TGTGCCAGCAGTCCTACCGGGACAGGGACTTCACCCCTCCACTTT
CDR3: CASSPTGTGTSPLHF

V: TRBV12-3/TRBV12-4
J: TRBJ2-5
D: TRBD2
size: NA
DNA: TGTGCCAGCAGTTTCGGTGTGGCGGGGGACCTCCAAGAGACCCAGTACTTC
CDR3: CASSFGVAGDLQETQYF

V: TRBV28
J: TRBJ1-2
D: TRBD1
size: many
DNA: TGTGCCAGCAGACCTCCAGGGGACAGCCTCTTTAACTATGGCTACACCTTC
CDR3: CASRPPGDSLFNYGYTF

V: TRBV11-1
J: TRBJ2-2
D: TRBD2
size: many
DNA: TGTGCCAGCAGCACCTCTAGCGGCCAAATGATAGGGGAGCTGTTTTTT
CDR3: CASSTSSGQMIGELFF

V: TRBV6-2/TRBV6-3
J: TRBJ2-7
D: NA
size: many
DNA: TGTGCCAGCAGTTACGGAGGGATTCAGTACGAGCAGTACTTC
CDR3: CASSYGGIQYEQYF

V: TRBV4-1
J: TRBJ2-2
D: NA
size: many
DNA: TGCGCCAGCAGCTACCCGGTGGATAGGGCCGGGGAGCTGTTTTTT
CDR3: CASSYPVDRAGELFF

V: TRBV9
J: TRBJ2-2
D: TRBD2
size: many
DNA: TGTGCCAGCAGCTTTCAAGCGGGAGGGGACACCGGGGAGCTGTTTTTT
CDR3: CASSFQAGGDTGELFF

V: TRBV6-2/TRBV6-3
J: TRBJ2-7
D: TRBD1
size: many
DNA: TGTGCCAGCAGCTCTAGGACAGGGGGCCGCTACGAGCAGTACTTC
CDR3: CASSSRTGGRYEQYF

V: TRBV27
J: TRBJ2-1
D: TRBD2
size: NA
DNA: TGTGCCAGCAGTCCCCAAGCCGGGACTAGCGGGAGCGATGAGCAGTTCTTC
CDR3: CASSPQAGTSGSDEQFF

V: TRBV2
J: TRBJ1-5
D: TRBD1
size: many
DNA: TGTGCCAGCAGTGAAGCGCTTCCCGGGACAGTTGATAGCAATCAGCCCCAGCATTTT
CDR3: CASSEALPGTVDSNQPQHF

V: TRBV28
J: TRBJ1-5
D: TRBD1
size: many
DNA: TGTGCCAGCAGACAGGGGGCAGTTTTAAGCAATCAGCCCCAGCATTTT
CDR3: CASRQGAVLSNQPQHF

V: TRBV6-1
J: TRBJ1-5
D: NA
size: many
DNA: TGTGCCAGCAGTGAAGCCCTTCGCGGGGGTGAACAGCCCCAGCATTTT
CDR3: CASSEALRGGEQPQHF

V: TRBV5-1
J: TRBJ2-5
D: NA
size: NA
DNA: TGCGCCAGCAGCTCCTCAGGGGCTGATCAAGAGACCCAGTACTTC
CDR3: CASSSSGADQETQYF

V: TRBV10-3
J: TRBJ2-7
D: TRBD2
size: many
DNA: TGTGCCACCGGGACTAGCGCACTCTACGAGCAGTACTTC
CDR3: CATGTSALYEQYF

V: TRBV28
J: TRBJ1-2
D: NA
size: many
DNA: TGTGCCAGCAGTTTACGGGGGCCTTCACAGTGGGGACGCTACACCTTC
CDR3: CASSLRGPSQWGRYTF

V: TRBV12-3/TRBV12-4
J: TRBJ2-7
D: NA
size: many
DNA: TGTGCCAGCAGTGACCTGATGGGGGACTACGAGCAGTACTTC
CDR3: CASSDLMGDYEQYF